This is a list of T cell receptor beta chains from one sample in a study of high-grade serous ovarian cancer treatment subgroups. Using immunoSEQ multiplex PCR, the repertoire was profiled, and TCRdb retains in-frame clones only, with some absent. The sample holds tens of thousands of clones, about 80% seen once. Specimen: tumor tissue. The receptors stem from a human donor with high-grade serous ovarian cancer. CDR3s include the opening cysteine and the closing phenylalanine or tryptophan. D genes are given only for firm matches. A clone size is listed for some rows: how often the clone was seen (once, few, many), or a class if it is expanded.

v_call	d_call	j_call	clone_size	cdr3_aa	cdr3_nt
TRBV7-9	.	TRBJ1-4	.	CASSLATQNEKLFF	TGTGCCAGCAGCTTAGCGACCCAGAATGAAAAACTGTTTTTT
TRBV6-1	.	TRBJ1-1	.	CASSMDSNTEAFF	TGTGCCAGCAGTATGGACAGCAACACTGAAGCTTTCTTT
TRBV6-6	.	TRBJ2-2	.	CASSKQNTGELFF	TGTGCCAGCAGTAAACAGAACACCGGGGAGCTGTTTTTT
TRBV6-5	.	TRBJ1-3	.	CASRTGSGNTIYF	TGTGCCAGCAGAACAGGGTCTGGAAACACCATATATTTT
TRBV5-4	.	TRBJ2-4	.	CASSIPQELAKNIQYF	TGTGCCAGCAGCATCCCACAGGAACTAGCCAAAAACATTCAGTACTTC
TRBV6-6	.	TRBJ2-4	.	CASSYGGLKNIQYF	TGTGCCAGCAGTTACGGAGGGCTCAAAAACATTCAGTACTTC
TRBV5-6	TRBD1	TRBJ1-1	few	CASSPPVRQGTTEAFF	TGTGCCAGCAGCCCTCCCGTCCGACAGGGGACCACTGAAGCTTTCTTT
TRBV19	.	TRBJ2-1	.	CASSYSYNEQFF	TGTGCCAGTAGTTACTCCTACAATGAGCAGTTCTTC
TRBV5-1	TRBD1	TRBJ1-1	.	CASSLRVAGQGNTEAFF	TGCGCCAGCAGTCTGAGGGTCGCTGGACAGGGGAACACTGAAGCTTTCTTT
TRBV27	.	TRBJ2-2	.	CASSLSLGVTGELFF	TGTGCCAGCAGTTTATCGTTGGGGGTCACCGGGGAGCTGTTTTTT
TRBV10-1	.	TRBJ2-1	.	CASSRGDYNEQFF	TGCGCCAGCAGCCGCGGCGACTACAATGAGCAGTTCTTC
TRBV5-6	.	TRBJ2-7	.	CASSQSHEQYF	TGTGCCAGCAGCCAAAGTCACGAGCAGTACTTC
TRBV9	.	TRBJ2-3	.	CASSVVPGSLTDTQYF	TGTGCCAGCAGCGTAGTCCCGGGATCCCTCACAGATACGCAGTATTTT
TRBV30	.	TRBJ1-4	.	CAWSGPEGGEKLFF	TGTGCCTGGAGTGGGCCGGAGGGAGGGGAAAAACTGTTTTTT
TRBV30	.	TRBJ1-1	.	CAWSLGEVAFF	TGTGCCTGGAGTCTCGGGGAGGTAGCTTTCTTT
TRBV28	.	TRBJ2-2	.	CASSSPGANTGELFF	TGTGCCAGCAGTTCGCCAGGGGCGAACACCGGGGAGCTGTTTTTT
TRBV7-9	.	TRBJ2-5	.	CASSLRSRETQYF	TGTGCCAGCAGCTTAAGGTCGAGAGAGACCCAGTACTTC
TRBV5-5	TRBD2	TRBJ2-6	.	CASSLASGNSGANVLTF	TGTGCCAGCAGCTTGGCTAGCGGGAACTCTGGGGCCAACGTCCTGACTTTC
TRBV5-1	.	TRBJ2-3	.	CASSLDGKSTDTQYF	TGCGCCAGCAGCTTGGACGGGAAGAGCACAGATACGCAGTATTTT
TRBV6-5	.	TRBJ1-5	.	CASSEDRPQHF	TGTGCCAGCAGCGAGGACAGGCCCCAGCATTTT
TRBV28	.	TRBJ1-5	.	CASSSHIQGQPQHF	TGTGCCAGCAGTTCACACATTCAGGGACAGCCCCAGCATTTT
TRBV2	TRBD1	TRBJ1-1	.	CASRDRGMNTEAFF	TGTGCCAGCAGGGACAGGGGTATGAACACTGAAGCTTTCTTT
TRBV5-1	TRBD2	TRBJ2-2	.	CASSLEGLAANTGELFF	TGCGCCAGCAGCTTGGAAGGACTAGCGGCGAACACCGGGGAGCTGTTTTTT
TRBV15	TRBD2	TRBJ2-7	few	CATSRDTSGGQEQYF	TGTGCCACCAGCAGAGATACGAGCGGGGGGCAGGAGCAGTACTTC
TRBV18	.	TRBJ2-5	.	CASSPRRGVQETQYF	TGTGCCAGCTCACCAAGGAGAGGGGTCCAAGAGACCCAGTACTTC
TRBV28	.	TRBJ1-5	.	CASSPMWGHREPWAFDNQPQHF	TGTGCCAGCAGTCCGATGTGGGGTCACAGGGAACCGTGGGCCTTTGACAATCAGCCCCAGCATTTT
TRBV6-5	TRBD1	TRBJ1-5	.	CASSPRGQGDQPQHF	TGTGCCAGCAGTCCCCGTGGACAGGGGGATCAGCCCCAGCATTTT
TRBV7-9	TRBD2	TRBJ2-7	.	CASSLEGLAGAKSEQYF	TGTGCCAGCAGCTTAGAGGGACTAGCGGGAGCAAAATCCGAGCAGTACTTC
TRBV7-6	TRBD2	TRBJ2-1	.	CASSLPLAGGEQFF	TGTGCCAGCAGCTTACCACTAGCGGGGGGGGAGCAGTTCTTC
TRBV9	.	TRBJ1-4	.	CASSVLALRGEKLFF	TGTGCCAGCAGCGTATTGGCCCTAAGGGGCGAAAAACTGTTTTTT
TRBV29-1	.	TRBJ1-1	.	CSVDGPLQYTEAFF	TGCAGCGTGGATGGTCCACTCCAATACACTGAAGCTTTCTTT
TRBV4-2	.	TRBJ2-1	.	CASSHRGPGDNEQFF	TGTGCCAGCAGCCACCGGGGGCCCGGGGACAATGAGCAGTTCTTC
TRBV19	.	TRBJ1-5	.	CASTRTGQPQHF	TGTGCCAGTACCCGAACAGGGCAGCCCCAGCATTTT
TRBV30	.	TRBJ2-3	.	CAWSQPDTQYF	TGTGCCTGGTCCCAACCAGATACGCAGTATTTT
TRBV5-4	TRBD2	TRBJ2-7	.	CASSRLAGSVADEQYF	TGTGCCAGCAGCCGACTAGCGGGATCGGTGGCTGACGAGCAGTACTTC
TRBV11-3	TRBD1	TRBJ2-3	.	CASSLVGTADTQYF	TGTGCCAGCAGCTTAGTTGGGACAGCAGATACGCAGTATTTT
TRBV15	.	TRBJ2-7	.	CATSRDRLVSSYEQYF	TGTGCCACCAGCAGAGATCGGCTAGTATCGTCTTACGAGCAGTACTTC
TRBV25-1	.	TRBJ2-2	.	CASSEPGNTGELFF	TGTGCCAGCAGTGAACCGGGGAACACCGGGGAGCTGTTTTTT
TRBV28	TRBD2	TRBJ2-1	.	CASTAGASVHNEQFF	TGTGCCAGCACCGCGGGAGCTAGCGTTCACAATGAGCAGTTCTTC
TRBV29-1	.	TRBJ2-3	.	CSVVCGAGTRTDTQYF	TGCAGCGTTGTGTGTGGGGCGGGAACTCGCACAGATACGCAGTATTTT
TRBV2	TRBD1	TRBJ2-7	.	CASRDRTGGSYEQYF	TGTGCCAGCAGAGATAGGACAGGGGGCTCCTACGAGCAGTACTTC
TRBV6-1	TRBD1	TRBJ2-3	.	CASSEPVGQRDTQYF	TGTGCCAGCAGTGAACCGGTGGGACAGCGAGATACGCAGTATTTT
TRBV28	.	TRBJ1-1	.	CASSLGRLNTEAFF	TGTGCCAGCAGTTTAGGCAGGTTGAACACTGAAGCTTTCTTT
TRBV6-1	TRBD1	TRBJ2-3	once	CASSEAAGGPDTQYF	TGTGCCAGCAGTGAAGCGGCAGGGGGCCCAGATACGCAGTATTTT
TRBV19	.	TRBJ1-2	.	CASSPGLRGYTF	TGTGCCAGTAGTCCAGGACTGCGGGGCTACACCTTC
TRBV9	.	TRBJ2-2	.	CASSSSLPGELFF	TGTGCCAGCAGCTCGAGTCTACCCGGGGAGCTGTTTTTT